One sample yielded the 5 T cell receptor beta chains listed below, sequenced in a study of cytomegalovirus exposure and HLA in healthy donors. Primers for the PCR totalled 60 Vbeta and 13 Jbeta. Sequenced by immunoSEQ multiplex PCR; TCRdb stores in-frame clones only, minus some. The data show 180,000 or so clones, around four fifths seen once. Sequencing was performed on PBMCs. The receptors stem from a female donor in good health and CMV-seronegative.

The J gene is TRBJ2-5, the V gene TRBV2, with TRBD2 matching over 12 bases. V lost 5 bases and J lost 10; bases outside the gene matches: 8. Germline CDR1 SNHLY, CDR2 FYNNEI. This CDR3 is 14 amino acids long. The CDR3 nucleotides read TGTGCCAGCAGTTTCGCTAGCGGGGGGGTGGTCCAGTACTTC. Amino acids: CASSFASGGVVQYF. Using reference TRBV2 and TRBJ2-5 for the parts outside the CDR3, the full variable domain is EPEVTQTPSHQVTQMGQEVILRCVPISNHLYFYWYRQILGQKVEFLVSFYNNEISEKSEIFDDQFSVERPDGSNFTLKIRSTKLEDSAMYFCASSFASGGVVQYFGPGTRLLVL.

This chain connects TRBV5-1 to TRBJ2-3, with 7 bases lining up with TRBD1. Germline lookup yields CDR1 SGHRS and CDR2 YFSETQ. J gave up 2 bases and V 4 bases, and 4 bases lay outside the gene matches. CDR3 size: 14 residues. In nucleotides, the CDR3 is TGCGCCAGCAGCCAGGGACAGATCACAGATACGCAGTATTTT. Encoded protein: CASSQGQITDTQYF.

The genes are TRBV5-4 and TRBJ2-7; possible D gene TRBD2, 6 bases. Trimming took 7 bases from V and 0 from J, leaving 17 bases between them. CDR3 length: 15 amino acids. Germline CDR1 reads SGHNT; CDR2 reads YYREEE (reference sequence). The CDR3 reads CASERVLADSYEQYF. For the CDR3, the DNA is TGTGCCAGCGAGAGGGTGTTAGCGGACTCCTACGAGCAGTACTTC.

The gene calls are TRBV4-3 and TRBJ2-2, with 8 bases fitting TRBD2. The CDR3 has 17 amino acids. Germline CDR1 reads LGHNA; CDR2 reads YSLEER. V trimming: 0 bases; J trimming: 3 bases; junction bases outside the gene matches: 6. CDR3 DNA: TGCGCCAGCAGCCAAGATCTCCAAGCGGGGGACACCGGGGAGCTGTTTTTT. It encodes CASSQDLQAGDTGELFF.

The chain links TRBV15 to TRBJ2-5; 13 nucleotides agree with TRBD2. This CDR3 spans 18 amino acids. J gave up 1 base and V 1 base, and 6 bases lay outside the gene matches. Germline loops: CDR1 LNHNV, CDR2 YYDKDF (reference sequence). The DNA of the CDR3 is TGTGCCACCAGCAGAGCAGGATGGACTAGCGGGGGCCAAGAGACCCAGTACTTC. It encodes CATSRAGWTSGGQETQYF.